This T cell receptor beta chain originates from a study of blood T cells in healthy people across ages. For this clonotype: Its target is unknown.

The ends lost 8 bases at V and 4 bases at J; junction bases unmatched: 0. The CDR3 loop spans 12 amino acids. CDR1 MNHEY and CDR2 SVGEGT come from the germline V gene. Study conclusions and caveats: In the absence of known donor CMV status, changes in expanded clonotypes were possibly confounded.

With a J-beta primer mix and a sample-barcoded 5' primer, a second PCR ran about 7 to 12 cycles. TCRdb itself ran the 5' RACE reads through MiXCR, one entry per CDR3 protein. The sample includes about 400,000 distinct CDR3 sequences, about 55% of them seen just once. Researchers isolated at least 6.5 million PBMCs per sample. The V and J genes are TRBV6-2 or TRBV6-3 and TRBJ2-3; the match to TRBD1 covers 10 bases. The receptor comes from a man aged 55 to 69 in good health. Sequenced material: blood. The CDR3 protein is CASGQGADTQYF. The CDR3 DNA follows: TGTGCCAGCGGACAGGGGGCAGATACGCAGTATTTT.